The 18 T cell receptor beta chains listed next were all sequenced from one sample in a study of human T cells and chemical hapten exposure. Each CDR3 protein is one row after TCRdb ran MiXCR on the RACE reads. Among around 80,000 distinct CDR3 sequences listed, 8.6% were seen once. Regarding time point: healthy volunteer bleed at 6 weeks. The template was total RNA from unfractionated whole blood. The sequenced sample consisted of whole blood. The origin of the receptors is a male donor in good health. Some clones in this sample may be carry-over from other donors' samples.

This clonotype was counted between two and nine times. This sequence joins TRBV2 and TRBJ1-5, with a weak D call TRBD1 (5 bases). The germline CDR1 and CDR2 sequences are SNHLY and FYNNEI. This CDR3 has 14 amino acids. V shed 1 base and J shed 7 bases, with 11 bases lying between them. This CDR3 is CASSEDGGGQPQHF. As DNA, the CDR3 is TGTGCCAGCAGTGAAGATGGGGGGGGACAGCCCCAGCATTTT.

This chain connects TRBV27 to TRBJ2-7, with no clear D. V lost 6 bases and J 2 bases, leaving 14 bases between the germline ends. This CDR3 comprises 14 residues. The germline gives CDR1 MNHEY, CDR2 SMNVEV (reference sequence). The CDR3 region is CASSLQGRAYEQYF. The CDR3 DNA reads as TGTGCCAGCAGCCTACAAGGCCGAGCCTACGAGCAGTACTTC.

This clonotype appeared a few times. This chain joins TRBV30 and TRBJ2-2, with D perhaps matching TRBD2 (5 bases). CDR1 is GTSNPN, CDR2 SVGIG, per germline (reference sequence). Deletions cut 0 bases from V and 6 bases from J, with 8 bases between. CDR3 length: 13 residues. The CDR3 is CAWSVGGSGELFF. CDR3 bases: TGTGCCTGGAGTGTCGGCGGGTCCGGGGAGCTGTTTTTT.

This clonotype was counted at least ten times. This chain links TRBV3-1 with TRBJ1-2; TRBD1 might be the D (5 bases). Germline assignment: CDR1 LGHDT and CDR2 YNNKEL (reference sequence). CDR3 length: 16 amino acids. The ends were cut back, 3 bases at V and 2 bases at J, with 16 bases in the middle. The CDR3 region has the DNA TGTGCCAGCAGCCAGGGGGATCCCAGCCAAAACTATGGCTACACCTTC. As protein: CASSQGDPSQNYGYTF.

Ten or more counts support this clonotype. The chain has TRBV7-7 and TRBJ2-5; 9 bases are shared with TRBD1. Germline CDR1 and CDR2: SSHAT and FNYEAQ (reference sequence). CDR3 length equals 14 residues. V shed 1 base, J shed 5 bases, and the junction held 2 bases outside the gene matches. For the CDR3, the DNA is TGTGCCAGCAGCTTAGGGACAGGGGCGGAGACCCAGTACTTC. Its translation: CASSLGTGAETQYF.

This clonotype has only a few counts. The chain combines TRBV7-2 with TRBJ2-1; D may be TRBD2 (5 bases). Germline values: CDR1 SGHTA, CDR2 FQGNSA. The CDR3 consists of 16 residues. V was trimmed by 2 bases and J by 4 bases, leaving 15 bases between them. CDR3 coding DNA: TGTGCCAGCAGCTTATCGACGGGATCCAAATACAATGAGCAGTTCTTC. Protein sequence: CASSLSTGSKYNEQFF. The variable domain in full, with the rest retrieved from reference TRBV7-2 and TRBJ2-1, is GAGVSQSPSNKVTEKGKDVELRCDPISGHTALYWYRQSLGQGLEFLIYFQGNSAPDKSGLPSDRFSAERTGGSVSTLTIQRTQQEDSAVYLCASSLSTGSKYNEQFFGPGTRLTVL.

There are many counts of this clonotype. This chain joins TRBV6-5 and TRBJ2-5, with D unclear. In germline, CDR1 is MNHEY, CDR2 SVGAGI. The CDR3 extends over 15 amino acids. The V end was cut by 0 bases, the J end by 1 base, with 9 bases between. The CDR3 protein is CASSYSSRLQETQYF. CDR3 coding DNA: TGTGCCAGCAGTTACTCGTCGAGGCTCCAAGAGACCCAGTACTTC.

The rearrangement links TRBV4-1 to TRBJ2-3, with 7 bases matching TRBD1. The CDR3 has 15 amino acids. V dropped 2 bases and J dropped 4; count of bases not matched to a gene: 6. Germline V gives CDR1 MGHRA, CDR2 YSYEKL. The CDR3: CASSQHGQAADTQYF. CDR3 DNA sequence: TGCGCCAGCAGCCAACACGGACAGGCCGCAGATACGCAGTATTTT.

The chain links TRBV25-1 to TRBJ1-1; 7 nucleotides match TRBD1. Trimming at V came to 9 bases and at J to 3 bases, leaving 4 bases not matched to a gene. The CDR3 runs 12 residues. Germline V gives CDR1 MGHDK, CDR2 SYGVNS. CDR3 region: CARRQGDTEAFF. The DNA of the CDR3 is TGTGCCAGGCGTCAGGGGGACACTGAAGCTTTCTTT.

The chain couples TRBV6-1 to TRBJ1-3, with D hard to call. The ends were cut back, 5 bases at V and 0 bases at J, with 17 bases in the middle. The CDR3 spans 17 residues. Germline V gives CDR1 MNHNS, CDR2 SASEGT. DNA of the CDR3: TGTGCCAGCAGTTTTTCGAACTTGGGCAGCTCTGGAAACACCATATATTTT. It yields the protein CASSFSNLGSSGNTIYF.

A word on this clonotype: The junction differs from germline at one of its ends, possibly a read error. This sequence joins TRBV7-8 and TRBJ2-3; no clear D gene. Per germline, CDR1 SGHVS and CDR2 FQNEAQ. This CDR3 has 13 amino acids. The chain's CDR3 is CASSDSTSPGWNF. The CDR3 region has the DNA TGTGCCAGCAGCGATAGTACATCTCCTGGTTGGAATTTT.

This chain links TRBV6-2 or TRBV6-3 with TRBJ2-4; 8 positions agree with TRBD1. This CDR3 has 15 amino acids. Per the germline V gene, CDR1 is MNHEY and CDR2 is SVGEGT. The V gene end was trimmed by 4 bases and the J gene end by 4 bases; junction bases not matched to a gene: 6. CDR3 sequence reads: CASSFRGHEKNIQYF. The CDR3 nucleotides are TGTGCCAGCAGTTTCAGGGGGCACGAGAAAAACATTCAGTACTTC.

The gene calls are TRBV3-1 and TRBJ1-2, with D hard to call. The CDR3 is 20 residues long. Per germline, CDR1 LGHDT and CDR2 YNNKEL (reference sequence). The V end was cut by 4 bases, the J end by 1 base, with 28 bases between. The CDR3 DNA is TGTGCCAGCAGCCCGCAACCCATCAACGGGAGGGCGACGCTTAACTATGGCTACACCTTC. It specifies CASSPQPINGRATLNYGYTF. The full variable domain, with the rest looked up from reference TRBV3-1 and TRBJ1-2, is DTAVSQTPKYLVTQMGNDKSIKCEQNLGHDTMYWYKQDSKKFLKIMFSYNNKELIINETVPNRFSPKSPDKAHLNLHINSLELGDSAVYFCASSPQPINGRATLNYGYTFGSGTRLTVV.

This clonotype was detected many times. The CDR3 sequence is CASSYLSSTDTQYF. The CDR3 DNA sequence: TGTGCCAGCAGCTACCTCTCGAGCACAGATACGCAGTATTTT. This chain joins TRBV7-9 and TRBJ2-3; D not certain. The CDR3 length is 14 residues. CDR1 and CDR2 from the germline V gene are SEHNR and FQNEAQ (reference sequence). The V end lost 4 bases, the J end lost 0 bases, and 8 bases lay between the germline ends.

The chain has TRBV10-3 and TRBJ1-2, with a possible D match to TRBD1 (6 bases). V lost 3 bases and J 7 bases, leaving 18 bases between the germline ends. Germline CDR1 ENHRY, CDR2 SYGVKD. CDR3 length: 15 residues. The CDR3 DNA is TGTGCCATCAGTGAACCGAGAGGGGGGCTAAGTGGCTACACCTTC. This sequence encodes CAISEPRGGLSGYTF.

This clonotype was observed a few times. The gene calls are TRBV6-5 and TRBJ2-7; possibly TRBD1 or TRBD2 for D (5 bases each). V was shortened by 2 bases and J by 3 bases, with 11 bases between the two germline ends. The CDR3 is made up of 14 amino acids. The germline CDR1 and CDR2 sequences are MNHEY and SVGAGI. In DNA, the CDR3 is TGTGCCAGCAGTTACGGGGACGGTTACTACGAGCAGTACTTC. Protein product: CASSYGDGYYEQYF.

Only a few counts were recorded for this clonotype. V gene TRBV6-6 combines with J gene TRBJ1-5; D gene unclear. Germline CDR1 and CDR2: MNHNY and SVGAGI (reference sequence). This CDR3 has 11 amino acids. The V end was cut by 5 bases, the J end by 12 bases, with 11 bases between. CDR3 loop: CASSPGLSQHF. The CDR3 region has the DNA TGTGCCAGCAGTCCCGGCTTAAGCCAGCATTTT.

This clonotype was counted ten times or more. The chain joins TRBV29-1 to TRBJ1-2, with D uncertain. Trimming shortened V by 1 base and J by 7 bases, and 13 bases separated the two germline ends. CDR1 and CDR2 (germline): SQVTM, ANQGSEA. The CDR3 contains 13 residues. CDR3 in DNA: TGCAGCGTTGAAGCCCGAGATTCGCCTGGCTACACCTTC. It yields the protein CSVEARDSPGYTF.